The TCR beta chain under discussion was sequenced for a study of vaccination effects on CD4 cells after COVID-19 (dated 2022 in TCRdb). Regarding the complete study: Post-vaccine samples across the study were collected a median of 72 days after the second dose, with a range of 14 to 241. In both COVID-19 convalescent patients and infection-naive vaccine recipients, the study compared SARS-CoV-2 spike-specific CD4+ TCR repertoires from before mRNA vaccination with those from after it. A total of approximately 9 COVID-19 convalescent patients and a handful of SARS-CoV-2-naive healthy vaccine recipients were included in the full study. Cultures from other donors in the study were sequenced using the Oncomine TCR Beta short-read assay on an Illumina iSeq 100.

This clone was recorded a few times. The target of this receptor is not known. Base qualities are not recorded, but no much larger clone differs from it by a single base. What the research found in general, with its limitations: Limitations of the study were the small number of convalescent patients and the absence of early post-infection timepoints. Among healthy vaccine recipients, nearly all vaccine-induced clones were SARS-CoV-2 mono-reactive, and only 1 of 255 was cross-reactive with common cold coronaviruses. At late post-vaccination timepoints, both infection-induced and vaccine-induced clones showed marked clonal contraction, consistent with waning T cell responses.

Libraries came from the immunoSEQ multiplex PCR assay. DNA from the cultured, isolated CD4+ T cells was subjected to TCR beta CDR3 sequencing. In the authors' own workflow: The analysis removed non-productive TCR sequences, trimmed reads to the CDR3 region, and retained only CDR3s that were 7 or more amino acids long. Antigen-specific clonotypes were identified using the MANAFEST web app by comparison of expansion in peptide wells against reference cultures. To count as positive, a clone had to show expansion at FDR<0.05 compared with the reference and with all other wells, an odds ratio above 5, and a frequency above 0.1% in two replicate wells. A clonotype was defined as cross-reactive if the clonotype was significantly expanded both in SARS-CoV-2 spike wells and in at least one common cold coronavirus spike condition. CDR3 similarity was assessed by Levenshtein distance using the stringdist R package, and unrooted trees were constructed with ape in R 3.6.1. The table was pulled from immuneACCESS by TCRdb, which kept in-frame rearrangements only. Such tables lose some clones; where checked, under half of the loss comes from unresolved V genes, and the rest has no known cause. The DNA gave D and trimming, while V, J and clone size come from that table. This sample holds approximately 78,000 clones; 75% to 85% were observed only once. Approximately 1.2% of the sample is taken by the ten largest.

In the ViraFEST assay, PBMC were stimulated with viral peptide pools, and TCR sequencing was then used to find antigen-specific CD4+ T cell clonotypes based on their expansion. After approximately eleven days of culture, CD4+ T cells were isolated with the EasySep CD4+ T cell isolation kit. Each participant got two doses of an mRNA SARS-CoV-2 vaccine, either BNT162b2 or mRNA-1273. Healthy vaccine recipients had no prior SARS-CoV-2 infection, confirmed by negative nucleocapsid antibodies before and after vaccination. Each well held some 1.9 million PBMC cultured in IMDM containing around 5% human AB serum, around 10 IU/ml IL-2 and gentamicin, along with roughly 10 ug/ml peptides. On days 3 and 7, half of the culture medium was replaced with fresh IL-2-containing medium. Unless noted otherwise, every peptide stimulation condition was grown in triplicate wells. Using Ficoll-Paque Plus gradient centrifugation, PBMC were separated from whole blood and then either used fresh or cryopreserved at -140C. Overlapping peptide pools spanned the spike proteins of SARS-CoV-2 and the common cold coronaviruses HCoV-NL63, HCoV-OC43 and HCoV-229E. Genomic DNA was extracted from cultured CD4+ T cells with the QIAamp micro DNA kit.

The CDR3 starts with the cysteine, ends with the phenylalanine, and has 16 residues. Just CDR3 DNA is preserved here, 48 bases in frame from base 1. V gives up 5 bases and J gives up 0 bases, and the segment between their germline ends measures 16 bases. From the germline V gene, CDR1 is SNHLY and CDR2 is FYNNEI. The sequencing here drew on CD4+ T cells from PBMCs cultured with HCoV-229E spike peptides, taken after COVID-19 vaccination. Taken with the paper, the label for cell subset or site translates to: HCoV-229E spike overlapping peptide pool stimulation. Recombination joined TRBV2 with TRBJ1-2, with TRBD1 perhaps the D gene, on 6 matching bases. This TCR was recovered from a human donor who received a COVID-19 vaccine. The CDR3 is CASSLTGGASNYGYTF. The DNA sequence is given as TGTGCCAGCAGTCTTACGGGGGGGGCCTCTAACTATGGCTACACCTTC.